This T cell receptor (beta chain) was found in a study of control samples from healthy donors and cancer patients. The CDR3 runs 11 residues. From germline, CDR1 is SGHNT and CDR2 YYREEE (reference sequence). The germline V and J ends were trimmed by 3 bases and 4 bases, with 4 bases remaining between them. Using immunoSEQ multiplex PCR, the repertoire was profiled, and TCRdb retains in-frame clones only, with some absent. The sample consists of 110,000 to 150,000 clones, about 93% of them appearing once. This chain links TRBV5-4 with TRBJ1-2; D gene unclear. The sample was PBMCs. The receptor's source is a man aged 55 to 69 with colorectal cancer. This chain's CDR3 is CASSSFYGYTF. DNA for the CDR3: TGTGCCAGCAGCTCCTTCTATGGCTACACCTTC. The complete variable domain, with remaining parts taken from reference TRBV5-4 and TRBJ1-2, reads ETGVTQSPTHLIKTRGQQVTLRCSSQSGHNTVSWYQQALGQGPQFIFQYYREEENGRGNFPPRFSGLQFPNYSSELNVNALELDDSALYLCASSSFYGYTFGSGTRLTVV.